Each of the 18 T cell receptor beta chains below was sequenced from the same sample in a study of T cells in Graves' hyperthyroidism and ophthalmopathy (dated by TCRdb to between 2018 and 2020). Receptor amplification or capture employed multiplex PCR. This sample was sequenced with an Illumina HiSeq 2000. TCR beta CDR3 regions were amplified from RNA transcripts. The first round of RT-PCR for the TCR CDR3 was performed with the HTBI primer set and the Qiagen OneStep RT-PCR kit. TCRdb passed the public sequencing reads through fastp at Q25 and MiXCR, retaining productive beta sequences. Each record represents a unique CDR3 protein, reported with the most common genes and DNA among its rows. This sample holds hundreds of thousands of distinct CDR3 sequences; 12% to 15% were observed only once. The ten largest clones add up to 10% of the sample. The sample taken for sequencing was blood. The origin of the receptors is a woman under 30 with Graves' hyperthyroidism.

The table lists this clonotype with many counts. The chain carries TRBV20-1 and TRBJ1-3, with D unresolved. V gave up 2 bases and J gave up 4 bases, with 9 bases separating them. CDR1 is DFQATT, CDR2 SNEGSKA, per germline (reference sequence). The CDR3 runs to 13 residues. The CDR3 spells CSARPYPGNTIYF. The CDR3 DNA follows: TGCAGTGCTAGACCCTACCCCGGAAACACCATATATTTT.

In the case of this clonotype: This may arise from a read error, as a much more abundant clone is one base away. The CDR3 nucleotides read TGTGCCAGCAGCTTAACTTACAGCGAGCAGTTCTTC. Translated, it gives CASSLTYSEQFF. The chain employs TRBV7-9 and TRBJ2-1; D is uncertain. Trimming removed 2 bases from V and 10 bases from J, with 9 bases in between. Germline V gene sequence: CDR1 SEHNR, CDR2 FQNEAQ (reference sequence). The CDR3 is 12 amino acids.

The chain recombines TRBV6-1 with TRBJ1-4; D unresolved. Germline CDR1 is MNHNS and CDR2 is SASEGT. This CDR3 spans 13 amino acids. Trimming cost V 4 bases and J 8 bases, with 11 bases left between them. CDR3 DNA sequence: TGTGCCAGCAGTGGCAGTGCGTGGGAAAAACTGTTTTTT. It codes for CASSGSAWEKLFF.

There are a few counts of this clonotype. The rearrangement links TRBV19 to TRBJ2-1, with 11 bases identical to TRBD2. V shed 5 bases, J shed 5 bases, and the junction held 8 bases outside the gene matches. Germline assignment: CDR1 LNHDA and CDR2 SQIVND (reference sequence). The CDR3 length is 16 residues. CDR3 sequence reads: CASSLRVAGGHNEQFF. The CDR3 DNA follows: TGTGCCAGTAGTCTTAGGGTAGCGGGAGGGCACAATGAGCAGTTCTTC.

The chain's CDR3 is CASSYDIYGYTF. CDR3 in DNA: TGTGCCAGCAGCTACGACATATATGGCTACACCTTC. The chain is built from TRBV7-9 and TRBJ1-2; D not certain. Germline values: CDR1 SEHNR, CDR2 FQNEAQ (reference sequence). The CDR3 totals 12 residues. V was cut by 4 bases and J by 5 bases, with 8 bases left in between.

The DNA for the CDR3 is TGCGCCAGCAGCCAGGGGGGCGGGCACATCTATGGCTACACCTTC. Protein product: CASSQGGGHIYGYTF. The rearrangement joins TRBV4-3 to TRBJ1-2; a possible D gene is TRBD1 (6 bases). Germline CDR1 is LGHNA and CDR2 is YSLEER. Trimming removed 3 bases at V and 4 bases at J, with 15 bases between. CDR3 length: 15 amino acids.

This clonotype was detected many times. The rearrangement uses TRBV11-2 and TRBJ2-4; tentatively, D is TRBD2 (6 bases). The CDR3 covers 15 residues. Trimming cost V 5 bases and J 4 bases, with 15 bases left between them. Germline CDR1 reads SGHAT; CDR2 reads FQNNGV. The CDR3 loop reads CASSREGSGKNIQYF. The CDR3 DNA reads TGTGCCAGCAGCCGCGAGGGTAGCGGTAAAAACATTCAGTACTTC.

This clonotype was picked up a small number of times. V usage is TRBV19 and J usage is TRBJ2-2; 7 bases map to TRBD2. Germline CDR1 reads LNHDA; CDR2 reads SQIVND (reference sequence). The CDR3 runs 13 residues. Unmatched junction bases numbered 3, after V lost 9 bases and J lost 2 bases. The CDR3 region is CASRDYNTGELFF. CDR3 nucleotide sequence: TGTGCCAGCCGGGACTACAACACCGGGGAGCTGTTTTTT.

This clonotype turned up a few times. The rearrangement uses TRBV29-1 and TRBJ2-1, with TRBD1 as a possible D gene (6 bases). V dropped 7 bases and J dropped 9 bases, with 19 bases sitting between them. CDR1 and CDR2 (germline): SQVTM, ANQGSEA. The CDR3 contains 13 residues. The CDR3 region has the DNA TGCAGCGAAAGTTACCTACTCAGGGGTGAGCAGTTCTTC. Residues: CSESYLLRGEQFF.

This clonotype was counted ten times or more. The CDR3 spells CASSIAQAWEAGYEQYF. CDR3 nucleotide sequence: TGTGCCAGTAGTATAGCCCAGGCCTGGGAGGCTGGTTACGAGCAGTACTTC. The chain joins TRBV19 to TRBJ2-7; D might be TRBD2 (6 bases). Germline-derived CDR1 and CDR2 are LNHDA and SQIVND (reference sequence). Trimming cost V 1 base and J 4 bases, with 20 bases left between them. This CDR3 has 17 residues.

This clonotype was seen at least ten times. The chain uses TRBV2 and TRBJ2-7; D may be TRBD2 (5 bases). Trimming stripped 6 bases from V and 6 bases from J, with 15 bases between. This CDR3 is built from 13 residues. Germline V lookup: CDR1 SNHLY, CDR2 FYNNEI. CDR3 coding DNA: TGTGCCAGCAGGCATAGGGCCAGCGGCGAGCAGTACTTC. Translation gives CASRHRASGEQYF.

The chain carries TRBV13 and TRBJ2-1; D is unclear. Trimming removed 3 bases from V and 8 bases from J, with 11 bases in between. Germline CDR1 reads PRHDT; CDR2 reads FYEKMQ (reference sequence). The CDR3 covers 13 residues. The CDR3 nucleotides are TGTGCCAGCAGCTTTAATACCTTGGATGAGCAGTTCTTC. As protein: CASSFNTLDEQFF.

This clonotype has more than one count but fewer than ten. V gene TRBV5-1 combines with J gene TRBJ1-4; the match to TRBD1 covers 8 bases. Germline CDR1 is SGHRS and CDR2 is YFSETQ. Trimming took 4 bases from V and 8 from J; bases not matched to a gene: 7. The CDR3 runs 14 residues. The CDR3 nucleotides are TGCGCCAGCAGCCAGACAGGGGTGGACGAAAAACTGTTTTTT. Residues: CASSQTGVDEKLFF.

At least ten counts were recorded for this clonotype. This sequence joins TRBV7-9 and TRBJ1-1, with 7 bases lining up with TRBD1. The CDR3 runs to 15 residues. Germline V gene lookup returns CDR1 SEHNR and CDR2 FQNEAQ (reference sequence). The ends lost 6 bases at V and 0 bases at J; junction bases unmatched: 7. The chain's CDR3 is CASSPRQGLNTEAFF. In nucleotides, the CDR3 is TGTGCCAGCAGTCCACGACAGGGTTTGAACACTGAAGCTTTCTTT.

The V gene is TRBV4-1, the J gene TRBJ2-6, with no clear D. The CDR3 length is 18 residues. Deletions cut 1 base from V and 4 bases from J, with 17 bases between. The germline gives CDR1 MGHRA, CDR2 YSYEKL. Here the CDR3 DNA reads TGCGCCAGCAGCCAAGGGTCCCAAAGGGATCGCGGGGCCAACGTCCTGACTTTC. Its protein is CASSQGSQRDRGANVLTF.

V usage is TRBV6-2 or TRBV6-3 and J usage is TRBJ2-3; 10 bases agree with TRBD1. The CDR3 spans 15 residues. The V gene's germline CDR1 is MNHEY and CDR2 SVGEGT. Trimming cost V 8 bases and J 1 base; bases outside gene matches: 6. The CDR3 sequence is CASGAGTGGTDTQYF. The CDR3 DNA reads TGTGCCAGCGGCGCCGGGACAGGGGGCACAGATACGCAGTATTTT.

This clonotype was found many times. CDR3 amino acids: CASSSPGNRDTQYF. The CDR3 coding sequence is TGTGCCAGCAGCAGCCCAGGGAATAGAGATACGCAGTATTTT. The V call is TRBV13, the J call TRBJ2-3, with a tentative D call TRBD1 (5 bases). Per the germline V gene, CDR1 is PRHDT and CDR2 is FYEKMQ (reference sequence). This CDR3 is 14 amino acids long. Between the trimmed V and J ends, which lost 5 bases and 5 bases, there was a span of 14 bases.

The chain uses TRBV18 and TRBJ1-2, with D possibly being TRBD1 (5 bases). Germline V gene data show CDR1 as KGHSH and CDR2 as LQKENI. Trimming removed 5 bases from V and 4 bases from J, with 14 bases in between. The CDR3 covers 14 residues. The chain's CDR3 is CASSKEGLGYGYTF. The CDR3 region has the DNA TGTGCCAGCTCAAAGGAGGGGCTCGGCTATGGCTACACCTTC.